This T cell receptor (beta chain) was sequenced during a study of identical twins. A single record per CDR3 protein comes from TCRdb applying MiXCR to the 5' RACE reads. Among roughly 690,000 distinct CDR3 sequences listed, less than 25% were seen once. About this clonotype itself: Antigen unknown.

All donors were healthy, and all were Caucasian. The study, taken as a whole, reports: Findings came from cross-sectional statistics, without long-term follow-up of donors.

This CDR3 is 15 amino acids long. V was pared by 6 bases and J by 5 bases, with 17 bases between. CDR1 ENHRY and CDR2 SYGVKD come from the germline V gene. The sample also formed part of further work on T cells expressing NK-cell markers. Per that study: Similarly, these clonotypes led the CD3+CD56-NKG2C+ fraction as well in four donors.

The sequence came from a woman under 30 in good health. The sample comprised PBMCs. The rearrangement uses TRBV10-3 and TRBJ2-1; D may correspond to TRBD1 or TRBD2 (5 bases each). The DNA of the CDR3 is TGTGCCATCAGCCCCCGGACATCGGGAAACAATGAGCAGTTCTTC. Protein product: CAISPRTSGNNEQFF.